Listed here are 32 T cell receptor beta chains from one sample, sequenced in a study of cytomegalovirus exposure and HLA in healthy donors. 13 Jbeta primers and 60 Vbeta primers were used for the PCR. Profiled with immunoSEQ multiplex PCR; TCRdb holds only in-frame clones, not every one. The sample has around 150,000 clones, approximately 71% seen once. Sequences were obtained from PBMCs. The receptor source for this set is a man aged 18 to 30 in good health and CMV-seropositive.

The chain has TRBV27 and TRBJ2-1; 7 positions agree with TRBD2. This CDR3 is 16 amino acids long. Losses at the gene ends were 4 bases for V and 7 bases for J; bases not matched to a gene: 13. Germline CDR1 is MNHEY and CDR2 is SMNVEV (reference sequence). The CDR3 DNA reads TGTGCCAGCAGTTGGGAGGGAGGCAGGGTATGGAATGAGCAGTTCTTC. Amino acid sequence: CASSWEGGRVWNEQFF.

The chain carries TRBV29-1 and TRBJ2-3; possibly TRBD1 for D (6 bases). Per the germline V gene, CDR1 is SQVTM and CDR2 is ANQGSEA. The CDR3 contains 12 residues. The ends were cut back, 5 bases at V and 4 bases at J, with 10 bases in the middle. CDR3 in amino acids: CSVLGASDTQYF. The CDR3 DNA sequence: TGCAGCGTTTTGGGGGCTTCAGATACGCAGTATTTT.

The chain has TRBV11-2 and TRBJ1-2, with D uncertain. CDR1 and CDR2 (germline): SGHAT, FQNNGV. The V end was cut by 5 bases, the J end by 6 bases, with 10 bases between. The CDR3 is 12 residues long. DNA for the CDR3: TGTGCCAGCAGCGAAGGACTGCATGGCTACACCTTC. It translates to CASSEGLHGYTF. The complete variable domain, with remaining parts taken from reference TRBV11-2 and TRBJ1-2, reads EAGVAQSPRYKIIEKRQSVAFWCNPISGHATLYWYQQILGQGPKLLIQFQNNGVVDDSQLPKDRFSAERLKGVDSTLKIQPAKLEDSAVYLCASSEGLHGYTFGSGTRLTVV.

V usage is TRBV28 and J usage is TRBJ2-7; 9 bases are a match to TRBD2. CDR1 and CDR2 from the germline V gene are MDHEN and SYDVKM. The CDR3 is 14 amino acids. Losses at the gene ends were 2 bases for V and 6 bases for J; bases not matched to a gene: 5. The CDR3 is CASSLISGSREQYF. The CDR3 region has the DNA TGTGCCAGCAGTTTAATTAGCGGGAGCCGCGAGCAGTACTTC.

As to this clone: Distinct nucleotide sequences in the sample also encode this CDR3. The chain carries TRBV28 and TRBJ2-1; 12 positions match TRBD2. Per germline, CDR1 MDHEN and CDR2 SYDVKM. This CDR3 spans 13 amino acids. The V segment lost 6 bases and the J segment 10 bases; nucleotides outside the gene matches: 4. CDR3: CASRTSGSNEQFF. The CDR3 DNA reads TGTGCCAGCAGGACTAGCGGGAGCAACGAGCAGTTCTTC.

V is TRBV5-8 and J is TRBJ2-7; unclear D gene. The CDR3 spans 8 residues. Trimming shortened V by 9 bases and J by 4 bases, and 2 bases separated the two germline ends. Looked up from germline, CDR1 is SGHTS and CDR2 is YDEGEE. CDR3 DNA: TGTGCCACTTACGAGCAGTACTTC. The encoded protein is CATYEQYF.

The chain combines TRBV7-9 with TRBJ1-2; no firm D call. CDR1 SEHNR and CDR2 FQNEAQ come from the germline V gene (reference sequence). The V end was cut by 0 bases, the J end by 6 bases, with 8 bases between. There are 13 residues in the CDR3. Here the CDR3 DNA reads TGTGCCAGCAGCTTAGCGCAGAGGGATGGCTACACCTTC. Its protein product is CASSLAQRDGYTF.

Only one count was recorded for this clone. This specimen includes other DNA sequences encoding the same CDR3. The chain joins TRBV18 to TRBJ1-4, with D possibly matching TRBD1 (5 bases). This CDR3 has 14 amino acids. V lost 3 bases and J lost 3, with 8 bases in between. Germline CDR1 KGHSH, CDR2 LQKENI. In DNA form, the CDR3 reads TGTGCCAGCTCACCGGGCAGGGCTAATGAAAAACTGTTTTTT. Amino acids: CASSPGRANEKLFF. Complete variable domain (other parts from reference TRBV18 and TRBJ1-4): NAGVMQNPRHLVRRRGQEARLRCSPMKGHSHVYWYRQLPEEGLKFMVYLQKENIIDESGMPKERFSAEFPKEGPSILRIQQVVRGDSAAYFCASSPGRANEKLFFGSGTQLSVL.

Written as DNA, the CDR3 is TGTGCCACCAGCAGAGATTCATGGGGGACTAGTATCGATGAGCAGTTCTTC. This codes for CATSRDSWGTSIDEQFF. This chain uses TRBV15 with TRBJ2-1; 8 nucleotides match TRBD2. The CDR3 covers 17 residues. V dropped 0 bases and J dropped 8; count of bases not matched to a gene: 12. Germline V CDR1 and CDR2: LNHNV, YYDKDF (reference sequence).

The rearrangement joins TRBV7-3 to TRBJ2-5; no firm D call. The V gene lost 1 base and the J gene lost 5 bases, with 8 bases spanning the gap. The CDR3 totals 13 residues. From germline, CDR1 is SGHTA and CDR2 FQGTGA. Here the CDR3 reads CASSLSRLETQYF. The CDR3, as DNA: TGTGCCAGCAGCTTAAGCAGATTGGAGACCCAGTACTTC. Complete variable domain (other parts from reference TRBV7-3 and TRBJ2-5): GAGVSQTPSNKVTEKGKYVELRCDPISGHTALYWYRQSLGQGPEFLIYFQGTGAADDSGLPNDRFFAVRPEGSVSTLKIQRTERGDSAVYLCASSLSRLETQYFGPGTRLLVL.

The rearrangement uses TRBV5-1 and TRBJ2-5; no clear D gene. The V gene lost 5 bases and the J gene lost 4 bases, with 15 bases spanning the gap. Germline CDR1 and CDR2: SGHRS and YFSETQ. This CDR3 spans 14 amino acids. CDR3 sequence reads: CASSLRVATETQYF. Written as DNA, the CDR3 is TGCGCCAGCAGTCTCCGAGTTGCTACAGAGACCCAGTACTTC.

The CDR3 sequence: CASSTLTGPGNTIYF. The CDR3 nucleotides are TGTGCCAGCAGTACCCTGACAGGGCCGGGAAACACCATATATTTT. V gene TRBV6-5 combines with J gene TRBJ1-3; 7 positions agree with TRBD1. V dropped 5 bases and J dropped 4; count of bases not matched to a gene: 8. Germline V gene data show CDR1 as MNHEY and CDR2 as SVGAGI. The CDR3 has 15 amino acids.

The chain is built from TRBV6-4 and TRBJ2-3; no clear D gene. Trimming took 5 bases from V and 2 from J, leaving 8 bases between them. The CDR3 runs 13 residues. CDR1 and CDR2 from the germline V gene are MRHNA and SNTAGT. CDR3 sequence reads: CASSPGVTDTQYF. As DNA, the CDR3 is TGTGCCAGCAGTCCAGGTGTCACAGATACGCAGTATTTT.

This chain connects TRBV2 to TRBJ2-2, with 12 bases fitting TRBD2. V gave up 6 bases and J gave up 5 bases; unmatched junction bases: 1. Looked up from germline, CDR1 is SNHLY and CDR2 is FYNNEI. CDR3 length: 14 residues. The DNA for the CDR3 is TGTGCCAGCAGCCTAGCGGGAGGGACCGGGGAGCTGTTTTTT. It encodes CASSLAGGTGELFF.

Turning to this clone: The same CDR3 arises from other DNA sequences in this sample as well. The CDR3 DNA reads as TGTGCCAGCTCACCACCGGCAGGGACTAACTATGGCTACACCTTC. Amino acids: CASSPPAGTNYGYTF. V and J are TRBV18 and TRBJ1-2; maybe TRBD1 (5 bases). Germline V CDR1 and CDR2: KGHSH, LQKENI. V lost 0 bases to trimming and J lost 0 bases, with 8 bases between them. The length of the CDR3 is 15 residues.

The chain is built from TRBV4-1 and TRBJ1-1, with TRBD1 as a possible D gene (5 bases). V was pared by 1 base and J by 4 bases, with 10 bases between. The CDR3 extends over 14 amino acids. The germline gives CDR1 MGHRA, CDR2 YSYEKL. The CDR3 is CASSQVGGFTEAFF. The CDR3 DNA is TGCGCCAGCAGCCAAGTCGGGGGGTTCACTGAAGCTTTCTTT.

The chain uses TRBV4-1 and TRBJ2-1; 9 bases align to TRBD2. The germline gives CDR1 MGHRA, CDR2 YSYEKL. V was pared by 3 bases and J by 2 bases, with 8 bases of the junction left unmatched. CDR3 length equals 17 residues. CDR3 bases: TGCGCCAGCAGCCAGAGATGGGGCGGGAGGGCCTACAATGAGCAGTTCTTC. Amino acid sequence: CASSQRWGGRAYNEQFF.

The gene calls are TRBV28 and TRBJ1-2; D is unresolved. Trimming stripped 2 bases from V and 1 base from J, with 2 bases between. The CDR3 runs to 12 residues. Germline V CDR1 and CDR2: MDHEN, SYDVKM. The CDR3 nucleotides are TGTGCCAGCAGTTTACGTAACTATGGCTACACCTTC. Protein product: CASSLRNYGYTF.

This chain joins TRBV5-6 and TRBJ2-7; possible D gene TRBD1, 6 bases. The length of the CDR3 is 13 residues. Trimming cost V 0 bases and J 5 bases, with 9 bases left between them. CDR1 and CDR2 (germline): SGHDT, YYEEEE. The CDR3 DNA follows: TGTGCCAGCAGCTTGGGCAGGGACAACGAGCAGTACTTC. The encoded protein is CASSLGRDNEQYF.

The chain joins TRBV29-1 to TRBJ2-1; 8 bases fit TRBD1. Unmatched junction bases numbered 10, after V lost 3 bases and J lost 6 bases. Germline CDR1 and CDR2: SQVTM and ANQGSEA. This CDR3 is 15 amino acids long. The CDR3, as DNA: TGCAGCGTTGACCCCAGCAGGGGGCCCATCAATGAGCAGTTCTTC. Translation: CSVDPSRGPINEQFF.

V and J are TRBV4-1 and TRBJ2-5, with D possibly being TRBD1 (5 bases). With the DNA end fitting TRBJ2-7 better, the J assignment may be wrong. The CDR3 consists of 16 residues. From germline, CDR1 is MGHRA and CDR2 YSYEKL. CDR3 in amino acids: CASSPYAGQGGGEQYF. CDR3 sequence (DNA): TGCGCCAGCAGCCCATACGCAGGACAAGGCGGCGGCGAGCAGTACTTC.

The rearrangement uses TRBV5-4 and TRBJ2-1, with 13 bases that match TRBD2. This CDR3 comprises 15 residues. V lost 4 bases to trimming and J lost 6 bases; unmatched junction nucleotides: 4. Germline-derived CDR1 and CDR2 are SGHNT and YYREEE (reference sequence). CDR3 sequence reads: CASSPTSGGANEQFF. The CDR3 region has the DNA TGTGCCAGCAGCCCCACTAGCGGGGGGGCCAATGAGCAGTTCTTC.

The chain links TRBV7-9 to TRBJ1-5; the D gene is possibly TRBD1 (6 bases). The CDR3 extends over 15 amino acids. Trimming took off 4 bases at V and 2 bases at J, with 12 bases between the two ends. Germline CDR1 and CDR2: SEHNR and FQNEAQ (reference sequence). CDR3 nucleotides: TGTGCCAGCAGCTCAGGGGTAGGCGGCAATCAGCCCCAGCATTTT. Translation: CASSSGVGGNQPQHF.

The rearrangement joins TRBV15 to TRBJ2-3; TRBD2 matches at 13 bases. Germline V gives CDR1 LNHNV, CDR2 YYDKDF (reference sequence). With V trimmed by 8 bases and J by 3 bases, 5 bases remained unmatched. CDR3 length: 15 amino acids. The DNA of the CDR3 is TGTGCCACCCAACGGACTAGCGGGAGAACAGATACGCAGTATTTT. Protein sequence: CATQRTSGRTDTQYF.

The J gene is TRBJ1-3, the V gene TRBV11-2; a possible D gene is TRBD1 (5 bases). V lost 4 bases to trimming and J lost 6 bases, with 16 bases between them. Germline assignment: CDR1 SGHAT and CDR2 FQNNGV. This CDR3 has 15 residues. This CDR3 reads CASSWGGTGENTIYF. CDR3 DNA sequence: TGTGCCAGCAGCTGGGGGGGGACCGGGGAAAACACCATATATTTT.

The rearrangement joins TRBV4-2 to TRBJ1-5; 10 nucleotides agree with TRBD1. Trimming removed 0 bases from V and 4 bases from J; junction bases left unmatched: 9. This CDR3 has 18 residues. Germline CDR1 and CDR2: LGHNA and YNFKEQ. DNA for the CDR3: TGTGCCAGCAGCCAAGAGGGGGGGGGACAGGGGATGAATCAGCCCCAGCATTTT. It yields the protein CASSQEGGGQGMNQPQHF.

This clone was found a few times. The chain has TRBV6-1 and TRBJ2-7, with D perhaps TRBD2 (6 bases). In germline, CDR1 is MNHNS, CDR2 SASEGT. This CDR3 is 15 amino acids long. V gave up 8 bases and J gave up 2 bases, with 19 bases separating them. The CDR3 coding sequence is TGTGCCAGCCGTATCCCGGACGGAGGGACCTACGAGCAGTACTTC. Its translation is CASRIPDGGTYEQYF.

The CDR3 DNA reads as TGTGCCAGCAGCGTATGGGGACTAGTAAACACCGGGGAGCTGTTTTTT. Residues: CASSVWGLVNTGELFF. The gene calls are TRBV9 and TRBJ2-2, with TRBD2 matching 8 bases. The CDR3 sequence is 16 residues long. From germline, CDR1 is SGDLS and CDR2 YYNGEE. J gave up 2 bases and V 1 base, and 4 bases lay outside the gene matches.

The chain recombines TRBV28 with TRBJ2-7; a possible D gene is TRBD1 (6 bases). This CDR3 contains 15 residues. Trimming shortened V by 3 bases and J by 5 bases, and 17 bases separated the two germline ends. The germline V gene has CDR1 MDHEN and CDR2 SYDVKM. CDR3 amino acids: CASSFMGANTHEQYF. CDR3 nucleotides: TGTGCCAGCAGTTTCATGGGGGCCAATACTCACGAGCAGTACTTC.

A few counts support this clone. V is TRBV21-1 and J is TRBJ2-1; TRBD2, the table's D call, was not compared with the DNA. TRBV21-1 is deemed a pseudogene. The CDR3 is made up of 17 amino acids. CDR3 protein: CASSKGTSSLFHNEQFF. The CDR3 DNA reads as TGTGCCAGCAGCAAAGGGACTAGTTCCCTCTTCCACAATGAGCAGTTCTTC.

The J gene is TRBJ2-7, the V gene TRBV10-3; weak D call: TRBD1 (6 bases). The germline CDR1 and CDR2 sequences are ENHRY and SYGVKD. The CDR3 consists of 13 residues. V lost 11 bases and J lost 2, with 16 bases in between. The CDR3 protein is CAARGEGAYEQYF. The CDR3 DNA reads TGTGCCGCCCGGGGTGAGGGGGCCTACGAGCAGTACTTC.

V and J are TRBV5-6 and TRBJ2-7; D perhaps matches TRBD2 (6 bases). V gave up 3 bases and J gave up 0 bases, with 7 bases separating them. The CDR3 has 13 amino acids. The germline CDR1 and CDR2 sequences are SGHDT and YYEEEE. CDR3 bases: TGTGCCAGCAGCTCAGCGGGCTCCTACGAGCAGTACTTC. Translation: CASSSAGSYEQYF. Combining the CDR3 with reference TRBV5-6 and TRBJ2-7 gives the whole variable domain DAGVTQSPTHLIKTRGQQVTLRCSPKSGHDTVSWYQQALGQGPQFIFQYYEEEERQRGNFPDRFSGHQFPNYSSELNVNALLLGDSALYLCASSSAGSYEQYFGPGTRLTVT.